This TCR beta chain was identified in a study of blood T cell repertoires in COVID-19. CDR3 length: 13 residues. From germline, CDR1 is MNHEY and CDR2 SMNVEV (reference sequence). The V and J ends lost 6 bases and 5 bases, in that order; junction bases with no gene match: 6. Sequencing used immunoSEQ multiplex PCR; TCRdb keeps in-frame clones, though not all of them. The sample lists around 76,000 clones; 65% to 90% were seen once. The TCR comes from a young man with COVID-19, enrolled during active disease. This chain connects TRBV27 to TRBJ2-5, with 7 bases lining up with TRBD2. The sequencing input was peripheral blood. CDR3 sequence: CASRAGLVETQYF. The CDR3 coding sequence is TGTGCCAGCAGAGCGGGATTAGTGGAGACCCAGTACTTC.